The 27 T cell receptor beta chains below come from one sample, sequenced in a study of sequential checkpoint blockade in melanoma. Regarding treatment: randomized to nivolumab then ipilimumab (arm A) or the reverse (arm B). Using immunoSEQ multiplex PCR, the repertoire was profiled, and TCRdb retains in-frame clones only, with some absent. This sample has about 19,000 clones; around 88% occur once, and the top ten carry 30% to 45%. Sample: CD8+ T cells sorted from blood (inferred from file names), taken from a patient given nivolumab and ipilimumab in sequence. These receptors all stem from a human donor with melanoma.

The chain recombines TRBV30 with TRBJ1-6; D not resolved. The germline V and J ends were trimmed by 5 bases and 0 bases, with 5 bases remaining between them. The V gene's germline CDR1 is GTSNPN and CDR2 SVGIG (reference sequence). The length of the CDR3 is 13 residues. Here the CDR3 DNA reads TGTGCCTGGCTTCCCTCCTATAATTCACCCCTCCACTTT. Residues: CAWLPSYNSPLHF.

This clone is medium-sized in the sample. This sequence joins TRBV11-2 and TRBJ2-1, with 9 bases lining up with TRBD1. The CDR3 loop spans 13 amino acids. Looked up from germline, CDR1 is SGHAT and CDR2 is FQNNGV. V lost 5 bases, J lost 8 bases, and 4 bases stayed unmatched. The CDR3 sequence: CASSPQGAYEQFF. The CDR3 coding sequence is TGTGCCAGCAGCCCACAGGGGGCCTATGAGCAGTTCTTC.

The chain is built from TRBV9 and TRBJ2-7; maybe TRBD1 (5 bases). CDR3 size: 14 residues. Germline CDR1 and CDR2: SGDLS and YYNGEE. V lost 4 bases to trimming and J lost 2 bases, with 13 bases between them. The CDR3 protein is CASSPGKEAYEQYF. For the CDR3, the DNA is TGTGCCAGCAGCCCAGGGAAAGAGGCCTACGAGCAGTACTTC.

The chain combines TRBV19 with TRBJ2-2; 13 positions match TRBD2. Germline trimming cut 5 bases from V and 3 bases from J; bases unmatched to any gene: 6. Looked up from germline, CDR1 is LNHDA and CDR2 is SQIVND (reference sequence). The CDR3 is 17 amino acids. CDR3 loop: CASSLGLAGADTGELFF. Here the CDR3 DNA reads TGTGCCAGTAGTTTAGGACTAGCGGGGGCGGACACCGGGGAGCTGTTTTTT.

The CDR3 region is CSVEDWQGIRANYGYTF. For the CDR3, the DNA is TGCAGCGTTGAAGATTGGCAGGGCATTCGCGCTAACTATGGCTACACCTTC. The chain links TRBV29-1 to TRBJ1-2; D is possibly TRBD1 (5 bases). This CDR3 contains 17 residues. Trimming removed 0 bases from V and 0 bases from J, with 17 bases in between. Germline-derived CDR1 and CDR2 are SQVTM and ANQGSEA.

The chain links TRBV21-1 to TRBJ2-2; TRBD1, the table's D call, lacks a check against the DNA. TRBV21-1 is deemed a pseudogene. The CDR3 has 17 residues. The DNA for the CDR3 is TGTGCCAGCAGCAAAGGGGGGGACAGGAGGGACACCGGGGAGCTGTTTTTT. It yields the protein CASSKGGDRRDTGELFF.

The chain recombines TRBV6-1 with TRBJ1-1; D is uncertain. Deletions cut 4 bases from V and 8 bases from J, with 8 bases between. CDR1 is MNHNS, CDR2 SASEGT, per germline. The CDR3 covers 11 residues. The CDR3 sequence: CASSALVEAFF. The DNA of the CDR3 is TGTGCCAGCAGTGCTCTCGTAGAAGCTTTCTTT.

This clone was recorded a few times. The rearrangement uses TRBV19 and TRBJ1-6; D is unresolved. The CDR3 length is 14 residues. Trimming took 5 bases from V and 10 from J, leaving 15 bases between them. Germline loops: CDR1 LNHDA, CDR2 SQIVND (reference sequence). CDR3 in DNA: TGTGCCAGTAGTGTCGGCGGGCCCCTGTCACCCCTCCACTTT. It is translated as CASSVGGPLSPLHF.

This clone came up a few times. The chain links TRBV5-6 to TRBJ2-5, with D possibly being TRBD2 (6 bases). CDR1 and CDR2 (germline): SGHDT, YYEEEE. This CDR3 is 15 amino acids long. V lost 3 bases to trimming and J lost 4 bases, with 16 bases between them. CDR3 sequence reads: CASSWGTGVGETQYF. The CDR3 region has the DNA TGTGCCAGCAGCTGGGGGACGGGGGTTGGAGAGACCCAGTACTTC.

The J gene is TRBJ2-1, the V gene TRBV30; D unclear. The germline V and J ends were trimmed by 4 bases and 0 bases, with 7 bases remaining between them. Germline lookup yields CDR1 GTSNPN and CDR2 SVGIG (reference sequence). The CDR3 totals 13 residues. The CDR3 DNA reads as TGTGCCTGGACGGTTAGCTCCTACAATGAGCAGTTCTTC. Translating it yields CAWTVSSYNEQFF.

The V gene is TRBV19, the J gene TRBJ2-1; 9 bases agree with TRBD2. V dropped 6 bases and J dropped 0; count of bases not matched to a gene: 12. This CDR3 contains 18 residues. The germline CDR1 and CDR2 sequences are LNHDA and SQIVND (reference sequence). The CDR3 spells CASRSAGGVIDSYNEQFF. The CDR3 DNA reads as TGTGCCAGTAGATCAGCGGGAGGAGTCATCGACTCCTACAATGAGCAGTTCTTC.

This rearrangement joins TRBV5-4 to TRBJ2-7; D gene uncertain. The J call is doubtful: the DNA matches TRBJ2-5 better. The CDR3 has 11 amino acids. From germline, CDR1 is SGHNT and CDR2 YYREEE (reference sequence). The CDR3 DNA is TGTGCCAGCAGCTTGCTGGAGACCCAGTACTTC. Translation: CASSLLETQYF.

This clone has only one observation. The chain is built from TRBV6-6 and TRBJ1-5; D is unclear. Germline CDR1 and CDR2: MNHNY and SVGAGI (reference sequence). Trimming stripped 1 base from V and 1 base from J, with 11 bases between. This CDR3 spans 16 amino acids. CDR3 in amino acids: CASSYFPGGSNQPQHF. The CDR3 DNA sequence: TGTGCCAGCAGTTACTTCCCTGGAGGAAGCAATCAGCCCCAGCATTTT.

A few counts support this clone. This rearrangement joins TRBV19 to TRBJ2-7, with D possibly being TRBD2 (6 bases). Trimming took off 5 bases at V and 6 bases at J, with 11 bases between the two ends. CDR3 length: 12 residues. Germline CDR1 LNHDA, CDR2 SQIVND (reference sequence). The CDR3 nucleotides read TGTGCCAGTAGTCGTGGGGGGTCCGAGCAGTACTTC. It yields the protein CASSRGGSEQYF.

CDR3 protein: CASSLGDRASPRETQYF. CDR3 bases: TGTGCCAGCAGCTTAGGAGACAGGGCATCCCCCAGGGAGACCCAGTACTTC. This chain joins TRBV7-9 and TRBJ2-5, with 7 bases that match TRBD1. CDR3 length: 17 residues. CDR1 SEHNR and CDR2 FQNEAQ come from the germline V gene (reference sequence). The V and J ends lost 1 base and 5 bases, in that order; junction bases with no gene match: 13. The variable domain in full, completed from reference TRBV7-9 and TRBJ2-5, reads DTGVSQNPRHKITKRGQNVTFRCDPISEHNRLYWYRQTLGQGPEFLTYFQNEAQLEKSRLLSDRFSAERPKGSFSTLEIQRTEQGDSAMYLCASSLGDRASPRETQYFGPGTRLLVL.

The rearrangement uses TRBV6-1 and TRBJ1-6, with D hard to call. Trimming pared 2 bases from V and 5 bases from J, leaving 10 bases between. The CDR3 covers 15 residues. Per germline, CDR1 MNHNS and CDR2 SASEGT. CDR3 in amino acids: CASSELGRNNSPLHF. Written as DNA, the CDR3 is TGTGCCAGCAGTGAATTAGGCAGGAATAATTCACCCCTCCACTTT.

This clone showed up just once. This chain links TRBV29-1 with TRBJ2-7; the D gene is possibly TRBD2 (6 bases). Germline-derived CDR1 and CDR2 are SQVTM and ANQGSEA. Trimming took off 4 bases at V and 7 bases at J, with 23 bases between the two ends. The CDR3 length is 15 residues. CDR3 residues: CSVVRPEGPPEEQYF. CDR3 sequence (DNA): TGCAGCGTTGTCCGTCCGGAGGGGCCGCCAGAAGAGCAGTACTTC.

This clone occurred a few times. The chain links TRBV7-9 to TRBJ1-5, with 7 nucleotides matching TRBD1. CDR1 and CDR2 from the germline V gene are SEHNR and FQNEAQ (reference sequence). The CDR3 has 17 amino acids. V was pared by 5 bases and J by 4 bases, with 14 bases of the junction left unmatched. The DNA of the CDR3 is TGTGCCAGCAGCCCACCCGGGACAGTTTTTGGGAATCAGCCCCAGCATTTT. Protein: CASSPPGTVFGNQPQHF.

This chain connects TRBV28 to TRBJ2-7; perhaps TRBD1 as D (7 bases). This CDR3 is built from 14 residues. The ends were cut back, 5 bases at V and 3 bases at J, with 14 bases in the middle. Germline V gene lookup returns CDR1 MDHEN and CDR2 SYDVKM. CDR3 coding DNA: TGTGCCAGCAGTACCAGGGGGGCGCACTACGAGCAGTACTTC. Translating gives CASSTRGAHYEQYF. Drawing the rest from reference TRBV28 and TRBJ2-7, the complete variable domain is DVKVTQSSRYLVKRTGEKVFLECVQDMDHENMFWYRQDPGLGLRLIYFSYDVKMKEKGDIPEGYSVSREKKERFSLILESASTNQTSMYLCASSTRGAHYEQYFGPGTRLTVT.

V usage is TRBV7-9 and J usage is TRBJ2-5; possible D gene TRBD1, 5 bases. The CDR3 covers 13 residues. Germline CDR1 and CDR2: SEHNR and FQNEAQ (reference sequence). V lost 1 base and J 4 bases, leaving 7 bases between the germline ends. The CDR3 bases are TGTGCCAGCAGCTTAGGGGGCCGAGAGACCCAGTACTTC. Its translation is CASSLGGRETQYF.

The chain combines TRBV7-9 with TRBJ2-3, with 7 bases fitting TRBD2. The CDR3 is 13 amino acids. V was pared by 9 bases and J by 1 base, with 4 bases of the junction left unmatched. CDR1 is SEHNR and CDR2 is FQNEAQ in the germline V gene (reference sequence). The CDR3, as DNA: TGTGCCAGTTTAGCGGGTGGCACAGATACGCAGTATTTT. This sequence encodes CASLAGGTDTQYF.

DNA of the CDR3: TGTGCCAGCAGCTTTAACAATGAGCAGTTCTTC. As protein: CASSFNNEQFF. V usage is TRBV5-5 and J usage is TRBJ2-1; D gene ambiguous. Germline CDR1 and CDR2: SGHKS and YYEKEE (reference sequence). V dropped 2 bases and J dropped 5 bases, with 2 bases sitting between them. This CDR3 is built from 11 residues.

The rearrangement joins TRBV28 to TRBJ1-1; 7 bases fit TRBD1. Germline assignment: CDR1 MDHEN and CDR2 SYDVKM. The CDR3 has 15 amino acids. V was pared by 7 bases and J by 7 bases, with 15 bases of the junction left unmatched. The CDR3, as DNA: TGTGCCAGCATATCGATTGACCGGACAGGACATGAAGCTTTCTTT. Amino acid sequence: CASISIDRTGHEAFF.

This clone appeared a single time. CDR3 residues: CASSLGQNNQPQHF. The CDR3 nucleotides read TGTGCCAGCAGCTTGGGACAGAACAATCAGCCCCAGCATTTT. The chain couples TRBV5-5 to TRBJ1-5; perhaps TRBD1 as D (5 bases). Trimming pared 0 bases from V and 3 bases from J, leaving 7 bases between. From germline, CDR1 is SGHKS and CDR2 YYEKEE (reference sequence). The CDR3 extends over 14 amino acids.

This chain connects TRBV5-1 to TRBJ2-5; 8 positions agree with TRBD2. The better agreement between TRBJ2-7 and the DNA end casts doubt on the J call. From germline, CDR1 is SGHRS and CDR2 YFSETQ. This CDR3 contains 15 residues. The CDR3 DNA is TGCGCCAGCAGCTTAGGTGCTAGCGGGTCCTACGAGCAGTACTTC. It specifies CASSLGASGSYEQYF.

The chain recombines TRBV11-2 with TRBJ2-1, with 15 positions matching TRBD2. The CDR3 spans 17 residues. In germline, CDR1 is SGHAT, CDR2 FQNNGV. After removal of 3 bases from V and 7 bases from J, the junction contained 7 bases not matched to a gene. CDR3 DNA sequence: TGTGCCAGCAGCTTTACGCCGGGACTAGCGGGAGGTAATGAGCAGTTCTTC. The encoded protein is CASSFTPGLAGGNEQFF. Variable domain in full (rest from reference TRBV11-2 and TRBJ2-1): EAGVAQSPRYKIIEKRQSVAFWCNPISGHATLYWYQQILGQGPKLLIQFQNNGVVDDSQLPKDRFSAERLKGVDSTLKIQPAKLEDSAVYLCASSFTPGLAGGNEQFFGPGTRLTVL.

The V gene is TRBV2, the J gene TRBJ2-5, with 11 bases identical to TRBD2. The CDR3 has 16 amino acids. Germline trimming cut 7 bases from V and 3 bases from J; bases unmatched to any gene: 10. CDR1 and CDR2 from the germline V gene are SNHLY and FYNNEI. The DNA of the CDR3 is TGTGCCAGCATGTTGAATAGCGGGAGGGGAGAAGAGACCCAGTACTTC. The encoded protein is CASMLNSGRGEETQYF.